This T cell receptor beta chain derives from a study of T cells in Graves' hyperthyroidism and ophthalmopathy. The wider study: The authors collected peripheral blood at initial diagnosis, before any treatment. The study's findings and limits: Among clonotypes expanded in thyroid above 0.001, most were also found in blood. In validation, the model predicted ophthalmopathy. These predictions came a median approximately 6.5 months before onset.

Amplification targeted TCR beta CDR3 regions from RNA transcripts. A set of HTBI primers served as the primers for a first-round RT-PCR of the TCR CDR3. TCRdb redid the calling of the multiplex PCR reads with MiXCR, one entry per CDR3 protein. In the table there are approximately 590,000 distinct CDR3 sequences, approximately 15% of which are singletons. CDR3 length equals 14 residues. Germline V gene lookup returns CDR1 DFQATT and CDR2 SNEGSKA (reference sequence). With regard to this clonotype: Its target is not known. This could be a read error, since a much larger clone is one nucleotide away.

Sequenced sample: blood. The chain has TRBV20-1 and TRBJ2-1; 8 bases are shared with TRBD2. The end of the DNA aligns better with TRBJ2-7, so the J call may be wrong. The receptor's source is a woman aged 25-40 years with Graves' hyperthyroidism. This CDR3 is CSAPTSGSYNEQYF. CDR3 nucleotide sequence: TGCAGTGCTCCTACTAGCGGTTCCTACAATGAGCAGTACTTC.